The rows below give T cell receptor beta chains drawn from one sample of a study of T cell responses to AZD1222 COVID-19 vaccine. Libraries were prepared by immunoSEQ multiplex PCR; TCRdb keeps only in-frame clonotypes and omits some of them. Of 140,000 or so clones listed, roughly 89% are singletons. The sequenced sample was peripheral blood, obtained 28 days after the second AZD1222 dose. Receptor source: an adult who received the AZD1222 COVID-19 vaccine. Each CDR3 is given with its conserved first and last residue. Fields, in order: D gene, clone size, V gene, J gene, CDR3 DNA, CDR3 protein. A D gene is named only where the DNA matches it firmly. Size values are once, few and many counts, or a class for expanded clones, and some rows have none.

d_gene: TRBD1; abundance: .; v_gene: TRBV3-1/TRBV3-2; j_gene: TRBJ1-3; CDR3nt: TGTGCCAGCAGCCAAGAGACAGGGGATAGGGGAAACACCATATATTTT; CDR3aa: CASSQETGDRGNTIYF
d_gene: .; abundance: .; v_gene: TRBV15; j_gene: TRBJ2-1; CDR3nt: TGTGCCACCAGCAGAGATTATGGGGGAGACTATGCAGGAAATGAGCAGTTCTTC; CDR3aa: CATSRDYGGDYAGNEQFF
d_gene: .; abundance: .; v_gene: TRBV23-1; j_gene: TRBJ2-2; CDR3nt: TGCGCCAGCAGTCAAGAAGTCACAAGGGGGACGGTGAACACCGGGGAGCTGTTTTTT; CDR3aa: CASSQEVTRGTVNTGELFF
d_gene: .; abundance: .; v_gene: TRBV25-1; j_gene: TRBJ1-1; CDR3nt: TGTGCCAGCAGGAGGGCCACTGAAGCTTTCTTT; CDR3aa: CASRRATEAFF
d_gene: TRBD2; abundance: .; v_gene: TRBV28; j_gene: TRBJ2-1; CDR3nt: TGTGCCAGCACCTCCCGGCCTAGCGGCTACAATGAGCAGTTCTTC; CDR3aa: CASTSRPSGYNEQFF
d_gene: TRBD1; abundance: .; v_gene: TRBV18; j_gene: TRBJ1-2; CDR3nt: TGTGCCAGCTCACCCTTTGCGAGCGGGGACAGCCACTATGGCTACACCTTC; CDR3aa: CASSPFASGDSHYGYTF
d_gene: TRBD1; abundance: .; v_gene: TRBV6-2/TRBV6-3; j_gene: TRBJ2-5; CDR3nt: TGTGCCAGCAGCGACGGGACAGGGGAAGAGACCCAGTACTTC; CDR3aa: CASSDGTGEETQYF
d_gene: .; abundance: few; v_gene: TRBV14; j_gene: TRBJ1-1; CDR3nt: TGTGCCAGCAGCCAAGATTACACGCGACGGAGCATGAACACTGAAGCTTTCTTT; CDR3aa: CASSQDYTRRSMNTEAFF
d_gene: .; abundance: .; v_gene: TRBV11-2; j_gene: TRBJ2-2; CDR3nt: TGTGCCAGCAGCCCAGGGGGGTGGGACACTAACACCGGGGAGCTGTTTTTT; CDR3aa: CASSPGGWDTNTGELFF
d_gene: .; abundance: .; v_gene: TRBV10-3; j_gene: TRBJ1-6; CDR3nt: TGTGCCATCAGACAGGGCGACGGTAATTCACCCCTCCACTTT; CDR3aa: CAIRQGDGNSPLHF
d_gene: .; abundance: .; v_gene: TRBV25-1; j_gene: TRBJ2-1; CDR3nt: TGTGCCAGCAGTGAATATAGAGCGAGGTGGCCTTACAATGAGCAGTTCTTC; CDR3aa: CASSEYRARWPYNEQFF
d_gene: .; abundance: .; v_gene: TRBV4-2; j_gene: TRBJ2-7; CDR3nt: TGTGCCAGCAGCCAAGAATGGTCCTACGAGCAGTACTTC; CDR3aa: CASSQEWSYEQYF
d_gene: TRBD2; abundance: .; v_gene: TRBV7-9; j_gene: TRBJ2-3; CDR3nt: TGTGCCAGCAGCGCGACTAGCGGGAGGGCCACAGATACGCAGTATTTT; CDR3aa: CASSATSGRATDTQYF
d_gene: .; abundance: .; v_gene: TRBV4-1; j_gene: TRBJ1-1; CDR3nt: TGCGCCAGCAGCCAGCCCTCCCGGGGGCGGAACACTGAAGCTTTCTTT; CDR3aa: CASSQPSRGRNTEAFF
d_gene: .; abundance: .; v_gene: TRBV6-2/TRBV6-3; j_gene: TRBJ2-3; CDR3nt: TGTGCCAGCAGTTACACCTCCCAGGAGGGCACAGATACGCAGTATTTT; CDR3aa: CASSYTSQEGTDTQYF
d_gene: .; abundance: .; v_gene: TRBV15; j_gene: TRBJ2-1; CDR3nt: TGTGCCACCAGCGCCTGGGCTAGTGAGCAGTTCTTC; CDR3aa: CATSAWASEQFF
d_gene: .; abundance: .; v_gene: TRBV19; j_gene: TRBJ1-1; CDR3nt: TGTGCCAGTAGTATAGATCAGGGCTGGGACACTGAAGCTTTCTTT; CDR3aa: CASSIDQGWDTEAFF
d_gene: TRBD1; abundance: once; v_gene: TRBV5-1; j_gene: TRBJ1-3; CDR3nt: TGCGCCAGCAGCTTGGGACAGGGAGGCTTCTCTGGAAACACCATATATTTT; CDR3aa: CASSLGQGGFSGNTIYF
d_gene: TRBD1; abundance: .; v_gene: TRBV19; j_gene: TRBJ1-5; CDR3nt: TGTGCCAGTAGTGACAGGGGGAGCAATCAGCCCCAGCATTTT; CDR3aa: CASSDRGSNQPQHF
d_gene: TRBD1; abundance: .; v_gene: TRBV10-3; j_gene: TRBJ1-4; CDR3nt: TGTGCCATCAGGGGAAGGGACCTGGGACAGTTTAATGAAAAACTGTTTTTT; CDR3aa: CAIRGRDLGQFNEKLFF
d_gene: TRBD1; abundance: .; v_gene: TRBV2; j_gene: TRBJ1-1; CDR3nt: TGTGCCAGCACTGGACAGGTCAGGGCTGAAGCTTTCTTT; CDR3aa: CASTGQVRAEAFF
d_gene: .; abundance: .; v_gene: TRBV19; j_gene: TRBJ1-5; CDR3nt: TGTGCCAGTAGTATAGGGACCCGGGATCAGCCCCAGCATTTT; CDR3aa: CASSIGTRDQPQHF
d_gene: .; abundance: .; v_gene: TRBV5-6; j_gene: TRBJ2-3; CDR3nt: TGTGCCAGCAGCTTGCAGGGCCCGCAGTATTTT; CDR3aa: CASSLQGPQYF
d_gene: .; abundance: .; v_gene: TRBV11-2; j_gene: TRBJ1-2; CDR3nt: TGTGCCAGCACCTCGGACGCCTATGGCTACACCTTC; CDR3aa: CASTSDAYGYTF
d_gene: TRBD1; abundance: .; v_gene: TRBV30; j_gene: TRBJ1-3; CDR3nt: TGTGCCCGGGACAGCGCTGGAAACACCATATATTTT; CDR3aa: CARDSAGNTIYF
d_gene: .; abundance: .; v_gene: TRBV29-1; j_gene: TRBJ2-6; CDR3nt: TGCAGCGTTGAAGCCTACGTGGGGACCAGCTCTGGGGCCAACGTCCTGACTTTC; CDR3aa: CSVEAYVGTSSGANVLTF
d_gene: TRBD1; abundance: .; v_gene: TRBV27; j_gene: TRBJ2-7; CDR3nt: TGTGCCAGCAGTCCCAGGTGGGGGGACAGGACCTACGAGCAGTACTTC; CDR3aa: CASSPRWGDRTYEQYF
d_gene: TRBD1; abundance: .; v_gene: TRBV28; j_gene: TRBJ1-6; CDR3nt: TGTGCCAGCAGTTTACCGACAGGGGGGAATTCACCCCTCCACTTT; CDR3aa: CASSLPTGGNSPLHF
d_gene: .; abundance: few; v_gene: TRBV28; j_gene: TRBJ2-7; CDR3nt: TGTGCCAGCAGGAAGATTAGCGCGAGGAGCTCCTACGAGCAGTACTTC; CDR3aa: CASRKISARSSYEQYF
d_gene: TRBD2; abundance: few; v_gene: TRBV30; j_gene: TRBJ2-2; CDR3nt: TGTGCCTGGTGCAGGGCGACTAGCGGGAGAACCGGGGAGCTGTTTTTT; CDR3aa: CAWCRATSGRTGELFF
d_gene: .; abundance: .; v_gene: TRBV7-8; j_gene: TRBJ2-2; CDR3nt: TGTGCCAGCAGCTTGGAGTGGGCAGGGAGCCCCGGGGAGCTGTTTTTT; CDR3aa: CASSLEWAGSPGELFF
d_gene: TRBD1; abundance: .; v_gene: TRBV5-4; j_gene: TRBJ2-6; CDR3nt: TGTGCCAGCAGCGACCAACAGGGGATGCTTGCTTGGGCCAACGTCCTGACTTTC; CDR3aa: CASSDQQGMLAWANVLTF
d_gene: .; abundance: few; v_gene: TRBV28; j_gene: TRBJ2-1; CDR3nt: TGTGCCAGCAGTCCCCAGGGCTCCTACAATGAGCAGTTCTTC; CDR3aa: CASSPQGSYNEQFF
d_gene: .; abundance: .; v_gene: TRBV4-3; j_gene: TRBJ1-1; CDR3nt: TGCGCCAGCAGCCTTGAGAGGTGGAACCACGGCACTGAAGCTTTCTTT; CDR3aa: CASSLERWNHGTEAFF
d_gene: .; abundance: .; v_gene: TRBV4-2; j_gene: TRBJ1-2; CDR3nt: TGTGCCAGCACGACCGACAGCGTCGCTAACTATGGCTACACCTTC; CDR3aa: CASTTDSVANYGYTF
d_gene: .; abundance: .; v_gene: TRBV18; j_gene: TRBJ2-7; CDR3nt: TGTGCCAGCTCAGAAGACCAGCCAGGTGGGTCGAACTACGAGCAGTACTTC; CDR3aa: CASSEDQPGGSNYEQYF
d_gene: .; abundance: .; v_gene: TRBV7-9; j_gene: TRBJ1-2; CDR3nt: TGTGCCAGCAGCTCCCCCGGGAATGACAGGAACTATGGCTACACCTTC; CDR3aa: CASSSPGNDRNYGYTF
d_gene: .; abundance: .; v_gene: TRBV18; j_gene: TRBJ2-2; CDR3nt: TGTGCCAGCTCACGATTAGACGCGAACACCGGGGAGCTGTTTTTT; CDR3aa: CASSRLDANTGELFF
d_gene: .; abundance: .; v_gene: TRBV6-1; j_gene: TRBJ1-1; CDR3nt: TGTGCCAGCAGTGAACGGGGGGTTGAAGCTTTCTTT; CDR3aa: CASSERGVEAFF
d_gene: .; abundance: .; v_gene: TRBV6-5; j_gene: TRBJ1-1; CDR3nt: TGTGCCAGCAGTCAAATGACAGGACTGGATGAAGCTTTCTTT; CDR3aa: CASSQMTGLDEAFF
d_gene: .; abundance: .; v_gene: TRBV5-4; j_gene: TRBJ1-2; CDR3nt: TGTGCCAGCAGTCGGCCCCCGGCCAACTATGGCTACACCTTC; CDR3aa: CASSRPPANYGYTF